The present entry profiles one T cell receptor beta chain with its context. Its antigen is unknown. The data were taken from a study of T cell clones after liver transplantation. Study information: Third-party-reactive TCRbeta sequences from pre-transplant mixed lymphocyte reactions served as antigen-independent comparators.

Sequencing used immunoSEQ multiplex PCR; TCRdb keeps in-frame clones, though not all of them. The table records approximately 26,000 clones, around 63% of them present only once. Findings of the study overall: These preliminary findings come from unstandardized post-transplant sampling times.

Germline V gene lookup returns CDR1 SGHKS and CDR2 YYEKEE (reference sequence). This CDR3 region has 15 residues. Germline trimming cut 4 bases from V and 4 bases from J; bases unmatched to any gene: 7. The V and J genes are TRBV5-5 and TRBJ2-1; 8 bases are a match to TRBD2. Specimen: CD4+ T cells from blood, collected before liver transplant. The clonotype comes from a human donor who received a liver transplant. This CDR3 reads CASSQFSGVYNEQFF. Here the CDR3 DNA reads TGTGCCAGCAGCCAATTTAGCGGGGTATACAATGAGCAGTTCTTC.